This is a list of T cell receptor beta chains from one sample in a study of T cell responses to AZD1222 COVID-19 vaccine. Assay: immunoSEQ multiplex PCR; the TCRdb copy retains only in-frame clones and omits some. The sample yields some 150,000 clones, 90% to 95% seen once. The sample in question was peripheral blood, obtained on day 0 of MenACWY control vaccination. The source is an adult in good health. CDR3s include the opening cysteine and the closing phenylalanine or tryptophan. D genes are given only for firm matches. Clone size is given for some rows only: seen once, a few or many times, or a class if the clone is expanded.

V	J	size	D	CDR3	DNA
TRBV18	TRBJ2-7	-	-	CASSSTSYEQYF	TGTGCCAGCTCATCGACTAGTTACGAGCAGTACTTC
TRBV2	TRBJ1-6	-	TRBD1	CASSVQGPDSPLHF	TGTGCCAGCAGTGTACAGGGGCCAGATTCACCCCTCCACTTT
TRBV14	TRBJ1-3	-	-	CASSFHSGNTIYF	TGTGCCAGCAGCTTCCACTCTGGAAACACCATATATTTT
TRBV29-1	TRBJ1-1	-	TRBD1	CSVQPTGDTEAFF	TGCAGCGTTCAACCCACAGGGGACACTGAAGCTTTCTTT
TRBV4-1	TRBJ2-7	-	TRBD2	CASSQVFTSGSSYEQYF	TGCGCCAGCAGCCAAGTTTTTACTAGCGGGAGCTCCTACGAGCAGTACTTC
TRBV28	TRBJ1-5	once	-	CASRTRTRFNQPQHF	TGTGCCAGCAGAACCCGGACCCGATTCAATCAGCCCCAGCATTTT
TRBV3-1/TRBV3-2	TRBJ1-4	-	-	CASSQERGRATNEKLFF	TGTGCCAGCAGCCAAGAACGGGGAAGAGCAACTAATGAAAAACTGTTTTTT
TRBV3-1/TRBV3-2	TRBJ2-7	-	-	CASKGMDEQYF	TGTGCCAGCAAGGGGATGGACGAGCAGTACTTC
TRBV5-1	TRBJ2-3	-	TRBD2	CASSLSTSGRADTQYF	TGCGCCAGCAGCCTTTCAACTAGCGGGAGGGCAGATACGCAGTATTTT
TRBV28	TRBJ1-3	-	-	CASSFNEGGGGNTIYF	TGTGCCAGCAGCTTTAATGAGGGAGGTGGTGGAAACACCATATATTTT
TRBV5-1	TRBJ2-3	-	TRBD2	CASSLMPSGRLGDTQYF	TGCGCCAGCAGCTTGATGCCTAGCGGTAGGCTCGGGGATACGCAGTATTTT
TRBV11-3	TRBJ2-1	-	-	CASSLVGVSNEQFF	TGTGCCAGCAGCTTAGTGGGAGTCTCCAATGAGCAGTTCTTC
TRBV29-1	TRBJ2-7	-	TRBD2	CSVRPSGDWDEQYF	TGCAGCGTTCGTCCTAGCGGGGATTGGGACGAGCAGTACTTC
TRBV29-1	TRBJ1-5	-	-	CSAGGGNQPQHF	TGCAGCGCGGGCGGGGGCAATCAGCCCCAGCATTTT
TRBV6-5	TRBJ2-7	-	-	CASSLQGWRGEQYF	TGTGCCAGCAGTTTACAGGGGTGGAGGGGCGAGCAGTACTTC
TRBV24-1	TRBJ1-5	-	-	CATSVGLRQPQHF	TGTGCCACCAGTGTGGGGCTACGGCAGCCCCAGCATTTT
TRBV19	TRBJ2-5	-	-	CASSIGGALRETQYF	TGTGCCAGTAGTATTGGGGGAGCTTTGCGGGAGACCCAGTACTTC
TRBV6-5	TRBJ1-1	-	-	CASSYRRGGNTEAFF	TGTGCCAGCAGTTACCGGAGGGGCGGGAACACTGAAGCTTTCTTT
TRBV21-1	TRBJ2-6	-	-	CASSTASGANVLTF	TGTGCCAGCAGCACCGCTTCTGGGGCCAACGTCCTGACTTTC
TRBV10-3	TRBJ1-5	-	-	CAISESRGDQPQHF	TGTGCCATCAGTGAGTCGCGAGGGGACCAGCCCCAGCATTTT
TRBV20-1	TRBJ2-3	-	-	CSAPYRDTQYF	TGCAGTGCTCCTTACAGGGATACGCAGTATTTT
TRBV7-2	TRBJ1-2	-	TRBD1	CASSLVPGQGRYGYTF	TGTGCCAGCAGCTTAGTTCCGGGACAGGGACGCTATGGCTACACCTTC
TRBV7-3	TRBJ2-5	few	TRBD2	CASSLDSGSGETQYF	TGTGCCAGCAGCTTGGATAGCGGGAGTGGGGAGACCCAGTACTTC
TRBV9	TRBJ1-2	-	TRBD1	CASSVHRQGANYGYTF	TGTGCCAGCAGCGTTCACCGACAGGGGGCGAACTATGGCTACACCTTC
TRBV27	TRBJ2-6	-	-	CASSLSPSGANVLTF	TGTGCCAGCAGTTTATCCCCCTCTGGGGCCAACGTCCTGACTTTC
TRBV3-1/TRBV3-2	TRBJ1-4	-	-	CASRDGRRGKLFF	TGTGCCAGCAGGGATGGACGGAGGGGAAAACTGTTTTTT
TRBV30	TRBJ1-3	-	-	CAWRARSSGNTIYF	TGTGCCTGGAGGGCTCGAAGCTCTGGAAACACCATATATTTT
TRBV18	TRBJ1-3	-	-	CASSLKGAGNTIYF	TGTGCCAGCTCACTAAAGGGTGCTGGAAACACCATATATTTT
TRBV5-4	TRBJ1-2	once	-	CASSAARQAIFNYGYTF	TGTGCCAGCAGCGCCGCCCGACAGGCGATCTTTAACTATGGCTACACCTTC
TRBV10-1	TRBJ1-1	-	-	CASSQTLNTEAFF	TGCGCCAGCAGTCAAACACTGAACACTGAAGCTTTCTTT
TRBV30	TRBJ1-1	-	-	CAWSVPGPSNTEAFF	TGTGCCTGGAGTGTACCGGGACCGTCGAACACTGAAGCTTTCTTT
TRBV5-1	TRBJ1-1	-	-	CASSLGQVGTEAFF	TGCGCCAGCAGCTTGGGACAGGTCGGAACTGAAGCTTTCTTT
TRBV6-5	TRBJ2-7	-	-	CASSPDRNSYEQYF	TGTGCCAGCAGCCCGGACAGAAACTCCTACGAGCAGTACTTC
TRBV12-5	TRBJ1-1	-	TRBD1	CASGLDRVNTEAFF	TGTGCTAGTGGTCTGGACAGGGTGAACACTGAAGCTTTCTTT
TRBV27	TRBJ1-4	-	-	CASSLRGFKDEKLFF	TGTGCCAGCAGTTTACGGGGGTTTAAGGATGAAAAACTGTTTTTT
TRBV7-3	TRBJ1-1	-	-	CASSLGPRNTEAFF	TGTGCCAGCAGCTTGGGGCCCCGGAACACTGAAGCTTTCTTT
TRBV19	TRBJ1-1	-	TRBD1	CASSSRGRAEAFF	TGTGCCAGTAGTAGCAGGGGGCGCGCTGAAGCTTTCTTT
TRBV15	TRBJ2-4	-	TRBD2	CATSRDRGGNIQYF	TGTGCCACCAGCAGAGATCGGGGGGGAAACATTCAGTACTTC
TRBV28	TRBJ1-2	-	TRBD1	CASSRGGSGYGYTF	TGTGCCAGCAGCAGGGGGGGATCGGGCTATGGCTACACCTTC
TRBV4-1	TRBJ1-5	once	-	CASSQVYGPNQPQHF	TGCGCCAGCAGCCAAGTGTACGGACCCAATCAGCCCCAGCATTTT
TRBV29-1	TRBJ1-4	-	TRBD1	CSAQTGPNEKLFF	TGCAGCGCCCAGACAGGGCCTAATGAAAAACTGTTTTTT
TRBV30	TRBJ1-2	-	-	CAAPRWDYGYTF	TGTGCCGCCCCGCGGTGGGACTATGGCTACACCTTC
TRBV5-1	TRBJ1-4	-	-	CASTAGTGEKLFF	TGCGCCAGCACAGCAGGGACGGGTGAAAAACTGTTTTTT
TRBV14	TRBJ2-1	-	TRBD2	CASSQTGLAADEQFF	TGTGCCAGCAGCCAAACAGGACTAGCTGCGGATGAGCAGTTCTTC
TRBV7-3	TRBJ2-3	-	-	CASALSLGSDTQYF	TGTGCCAGCGCCCTGAGTCTTGGGTCAGATACGCAGTATTTT